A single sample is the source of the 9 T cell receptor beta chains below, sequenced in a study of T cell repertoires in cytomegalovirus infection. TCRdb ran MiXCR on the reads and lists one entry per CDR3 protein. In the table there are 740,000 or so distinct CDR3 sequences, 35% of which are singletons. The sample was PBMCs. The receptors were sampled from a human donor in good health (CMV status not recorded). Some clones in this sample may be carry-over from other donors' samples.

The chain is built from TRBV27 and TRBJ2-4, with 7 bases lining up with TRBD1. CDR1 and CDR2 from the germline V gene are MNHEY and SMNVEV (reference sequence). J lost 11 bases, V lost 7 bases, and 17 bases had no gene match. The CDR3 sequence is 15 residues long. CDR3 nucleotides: TGTGCCAGCACCCCGATGCCCGACAGGGACGACTTTCAGTACTTC. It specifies CASTPMPDRDDFQYF.

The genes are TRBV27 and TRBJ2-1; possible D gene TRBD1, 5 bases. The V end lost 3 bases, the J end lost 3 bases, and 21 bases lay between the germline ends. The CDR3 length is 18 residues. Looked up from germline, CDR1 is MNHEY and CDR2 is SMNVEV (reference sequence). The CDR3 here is CASSFDRVDPRVYNEQFF. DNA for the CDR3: TGTGCCAGCAGTTTCGACCGGGTGGACCCCAGGGTCTACAATGAGCAGTTCTTC.

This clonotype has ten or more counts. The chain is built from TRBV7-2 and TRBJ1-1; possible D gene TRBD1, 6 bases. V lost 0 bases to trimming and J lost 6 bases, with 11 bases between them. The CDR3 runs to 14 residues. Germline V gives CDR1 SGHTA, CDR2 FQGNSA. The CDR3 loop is CASSLAGGRSEAFF. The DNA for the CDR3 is TGTGCCAGCAGCTTAGCTGGGGGGCGTTCTGAAGCTTTCTTT.

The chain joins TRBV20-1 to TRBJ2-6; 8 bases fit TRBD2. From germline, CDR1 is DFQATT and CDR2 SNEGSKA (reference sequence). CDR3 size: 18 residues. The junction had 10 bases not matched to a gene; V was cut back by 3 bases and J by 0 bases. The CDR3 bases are TGCAGTGCTAGGGGGACTAGACCGGGCTTCTCTGGGGCCAACGTCCTGACTTTC. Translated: CSARGTRPGFSGANVLTF.

DNA for the CDR3: TGTGCCAGCAGTCAACGCACGCGGGAGTTCTCACCCCTCCACTTT. It is translated as CASSQRTREFSPLHF. The chain links TRBV7-2 to TRBJ1-6; no clear D. Germline V gives CDR1 SGHTA, CDR2 FQGNSA. This CDR3 spans 15 amino acids. The V and J ends lost 6 bases and 10 bases respectively, with 19 bases between them.

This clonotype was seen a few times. This CDR3 reads CASSFGLTNNEQFF. The CDR3, as DNA: TGTGCCAGCAGCTTCGGACTAACCAACAATGAGCAGTTCTTC. This rearrangement joins TRBV5-6 to TRBJ2-1; maybe TRBD2 (6 bases). With 2 bases removed from V and 5 bases from J, the gap between germline ends came to 11 bases. The CDR3 is 14 residues long. Germline CDR1 reads SGHDT; CDR2 reads YYEEEE.

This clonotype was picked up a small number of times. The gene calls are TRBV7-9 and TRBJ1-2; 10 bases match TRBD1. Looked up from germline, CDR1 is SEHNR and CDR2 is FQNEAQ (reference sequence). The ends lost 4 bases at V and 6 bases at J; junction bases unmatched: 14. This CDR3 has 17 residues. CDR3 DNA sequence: TGTGCCAGCAGCTCCACCATTACCGGACAGGGGGTCGATGGCTACACCTTC. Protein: CASSSTITGQGVDGYTF. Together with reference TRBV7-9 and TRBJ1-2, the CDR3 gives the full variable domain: DTGVSQNPRHKITKRGQNVTFRCDPISEHNRLYWYRQTLGQGPEFLTYFQNEAQLEKSRLLSDRFSAERPKGSFSTLEIQRTEQGDSAMYLCASSSTITGQGVDGYTFGSGTRLTVV.

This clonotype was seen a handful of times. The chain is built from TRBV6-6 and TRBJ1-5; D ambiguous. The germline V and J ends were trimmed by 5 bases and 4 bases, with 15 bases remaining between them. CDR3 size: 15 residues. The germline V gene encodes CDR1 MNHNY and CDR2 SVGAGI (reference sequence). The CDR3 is CASSPPGRSNQPQHF. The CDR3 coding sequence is TGTGCCAGCAGTCCTCCGGGCCGCTCAAATCAGCCCCAGCATTTT.

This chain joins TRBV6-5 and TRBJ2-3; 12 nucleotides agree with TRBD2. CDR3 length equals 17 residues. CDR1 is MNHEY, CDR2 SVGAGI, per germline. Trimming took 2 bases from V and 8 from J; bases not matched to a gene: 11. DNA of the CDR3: TGTGCCAGCAGTTACGCGGGGCTAGCGGGGGGGCCAGGTACGCAGTATTTT. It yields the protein CASSYAGLAGGPGTQYF.